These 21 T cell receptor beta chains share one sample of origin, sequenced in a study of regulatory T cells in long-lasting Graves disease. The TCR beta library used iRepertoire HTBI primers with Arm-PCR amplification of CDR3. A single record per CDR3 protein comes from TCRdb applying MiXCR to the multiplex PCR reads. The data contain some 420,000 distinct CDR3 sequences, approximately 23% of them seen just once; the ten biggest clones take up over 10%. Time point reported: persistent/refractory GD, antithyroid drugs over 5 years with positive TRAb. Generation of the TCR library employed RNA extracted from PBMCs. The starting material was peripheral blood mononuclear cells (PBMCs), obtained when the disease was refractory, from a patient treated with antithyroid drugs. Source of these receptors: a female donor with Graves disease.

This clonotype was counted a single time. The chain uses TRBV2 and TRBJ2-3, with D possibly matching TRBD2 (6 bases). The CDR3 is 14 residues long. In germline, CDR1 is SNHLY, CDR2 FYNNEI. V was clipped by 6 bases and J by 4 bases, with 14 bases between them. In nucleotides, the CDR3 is TGTGCCAGCAGCTCCAGGAGGGCGGCAGATACGCAGTATTTT. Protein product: CASSSRRAADTQYF.

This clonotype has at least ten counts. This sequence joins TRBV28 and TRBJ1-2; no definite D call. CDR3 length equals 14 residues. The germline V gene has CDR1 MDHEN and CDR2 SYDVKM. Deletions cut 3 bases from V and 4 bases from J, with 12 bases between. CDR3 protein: CASSLIPQIYGYTF. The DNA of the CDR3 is TGTGCCAGCAGTTTGATTCCTCAGATCTATGGCTACACCTTC.

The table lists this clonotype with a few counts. This CDR3 reads CASSLWSVYSNQPQHF. CDR3 sequence (DNA): TGTGCCAGCAGTTTATGGTCAGTTTATAGCAATCAGCCCCAGCATTTT. V is TRBV28 and J is TRBJ1-5; no firm D call. CDR1 and CDR2 (germline): MDHEN, SYDVKM. Deletions cut 0 bases from V and 0 bases from J, with 9 bases between. This CDR3 contains 16 residues.

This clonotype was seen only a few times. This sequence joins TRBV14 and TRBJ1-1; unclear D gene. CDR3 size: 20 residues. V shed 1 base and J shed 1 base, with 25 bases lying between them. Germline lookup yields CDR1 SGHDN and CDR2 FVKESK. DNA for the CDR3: TGTGCCAGCAGCCAAGTATCAAGTTGGGGATCCGCAGGCTCGAACACTGAAGCTTTCTTT. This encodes CASSQVSSWGSAGSNTEAFF.

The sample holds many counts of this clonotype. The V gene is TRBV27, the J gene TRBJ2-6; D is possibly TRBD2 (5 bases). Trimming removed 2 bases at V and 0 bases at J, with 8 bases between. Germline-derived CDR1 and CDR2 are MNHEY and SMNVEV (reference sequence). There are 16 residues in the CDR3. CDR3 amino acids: CASSLMGSSGANVLTF. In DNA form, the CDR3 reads TGTGCCAGCAGTTTAATGGGGAGCTCTGGGGCCAACGTCCTGACTTTC.

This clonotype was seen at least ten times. CDR3 in DNA: TGTGCCACCCAAGAGGCGGGGGGCGTAAGTTTGAGGACTGAAGCTTTCTTT. Amino acid sequence: CATQEAGGVSLRTEAFF. The rearrangement joins TRBV7-9 to TRBJ1-1; TRBD1 might be the D (6 bases). CDR3 length: 17 residues. Trimming took off 10 bases at V and 5 bases at J, with 29 bases between the two ends. Germline V lookup: CDR1 SEHNR, CDR2 FQNEAQ (reference sequence).

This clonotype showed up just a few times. CDR3 nucleotide sequence: TGTGCCAGCACTCTAGGGTGGAATCAGCCCCAGCATTTT. Translated: CASTLGWNQPQHF. The J gene is TRBJ1-5, the V gene TRBV28; D is ambiguous. Germline CDR1 MDHEN, CDR2 SYDVKM. This CDR3 comprises 13 residues. The V gene lost 7 bases and the J gene lost 4 bases, with 11 bases spanning the gap.

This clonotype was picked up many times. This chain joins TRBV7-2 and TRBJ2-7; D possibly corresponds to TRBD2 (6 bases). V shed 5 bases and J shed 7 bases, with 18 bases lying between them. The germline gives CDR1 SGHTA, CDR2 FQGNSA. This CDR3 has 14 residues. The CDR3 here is CASSNNGGILEQYF. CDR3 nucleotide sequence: TGTGCCAGCAGCAACAACGGAGGGATCTTAGAGCAGTACTTC. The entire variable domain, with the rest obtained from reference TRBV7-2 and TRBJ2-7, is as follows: GAGVSQSPSNKVTEKGKDVELRCDPISGHTALYWYRQSLGQGLEFLIYFQGNSAPDKSGLPSDRFSAERTGGSVSTLTIQRTQQEDSAVYLCASSNNGGILEQYFGPGTRLTVT.

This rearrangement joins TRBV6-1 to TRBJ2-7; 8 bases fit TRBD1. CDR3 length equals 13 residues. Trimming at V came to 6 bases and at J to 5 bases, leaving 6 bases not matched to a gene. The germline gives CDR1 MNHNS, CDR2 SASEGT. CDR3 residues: CASSRTGLHEQYF. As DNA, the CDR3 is TGTGCCAGCAGCCGGACAGGGCTCCACGAGCAGTACTTC.

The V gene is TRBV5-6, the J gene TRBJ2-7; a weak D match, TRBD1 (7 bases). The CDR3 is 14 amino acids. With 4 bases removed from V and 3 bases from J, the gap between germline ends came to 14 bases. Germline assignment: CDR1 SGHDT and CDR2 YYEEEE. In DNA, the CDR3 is TGTGCCAGCAGCACACGACAGGGAGGCTACGAGCAGTACTTC. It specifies CASSTRQGGYEQYF. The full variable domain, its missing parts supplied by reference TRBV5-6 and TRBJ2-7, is DAGVTQSPTHLIKTRGQQVTLRCSPKSGHDTVSWYQQALGQGPQFIFQYYEEEERQRGNFPDRFSGHQFPNYSSELNVNALLLGDSALYLCASSTRQGGYEQYFGPGTRLTVT.

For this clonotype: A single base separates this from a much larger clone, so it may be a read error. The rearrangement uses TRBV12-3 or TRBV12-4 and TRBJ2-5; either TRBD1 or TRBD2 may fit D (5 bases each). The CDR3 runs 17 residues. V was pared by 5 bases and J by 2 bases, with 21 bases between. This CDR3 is CASSPSRIRGRQETQYF. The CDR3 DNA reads TGTGCCAGCAGTCCCTCAAGGATTCGGGGCCGACAAGAGACCCAGTACTTC.

This chain's CDR3 is CASSYPGTGKINEQFF. The CDR3, as DNA: TGCGCCAGCAGCTACCCCGGGACAGGGAAGATCAATGAGCAGTTCTTC. The J gene is TRBJ2-1, the V gene TRBV4-1; 9 nucleotides agree with TRBD1. Germline V gives CDR1 MGHRA, CDR2 YSYEKL. V trimming: 5 bases; J trimming: 6 bases; junction bases outside the gene matches: 11. This CDR3 is built from 16 residues.

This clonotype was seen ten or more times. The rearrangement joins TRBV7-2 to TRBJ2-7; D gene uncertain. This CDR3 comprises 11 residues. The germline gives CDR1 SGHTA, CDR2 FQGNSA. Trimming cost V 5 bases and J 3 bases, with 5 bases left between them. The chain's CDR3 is CASSPGYEQYF. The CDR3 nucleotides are TGTGCCAGCAGCCCCGGCTACGAGCAGTACTTC.

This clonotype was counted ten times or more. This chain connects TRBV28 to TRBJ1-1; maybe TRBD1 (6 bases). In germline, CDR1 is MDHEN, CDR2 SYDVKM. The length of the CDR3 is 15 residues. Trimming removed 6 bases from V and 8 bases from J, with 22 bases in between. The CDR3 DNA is TGTGCCAGCAGGTGGGGCAGGGGTCGGTTTTCGGAAGCTTTCTTT. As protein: CASRWGRGRFSEAFF.

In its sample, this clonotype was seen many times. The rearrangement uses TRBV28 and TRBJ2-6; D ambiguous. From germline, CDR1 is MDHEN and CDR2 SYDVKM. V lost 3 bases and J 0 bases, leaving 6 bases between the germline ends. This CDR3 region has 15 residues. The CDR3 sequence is CASSFWTSGANVLTF. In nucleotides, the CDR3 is TGTGCCAGCAGTTTTTGGACCTCTGGGGCCAACGTCCTGACTTTC.

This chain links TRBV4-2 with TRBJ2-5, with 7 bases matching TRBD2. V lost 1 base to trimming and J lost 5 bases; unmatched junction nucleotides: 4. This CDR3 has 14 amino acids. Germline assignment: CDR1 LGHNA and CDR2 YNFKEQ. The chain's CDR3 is CASSQGLAAETQYF. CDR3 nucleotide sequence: TGTGCCAGCAGCCAAGGACTAGCCGCGGAGACCCAGTACTTC.

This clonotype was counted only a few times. The CDR3 protein is CAWITGGREAFF. CDR3 coding DNA: TGTGCCTGGATAACGGGGGGCCGTGAAGCTTTCTTT. The chain employs TRBV30 and TRBJ1-1, with D possibly being TRBD1 (6 bases). This CDR3 has 12 amino acids. From germline, CDR1 is GTSNPN and CDR2 SVGIG (reference sequence). Trimming pared 4 bases from V and 7 bases from J, leaving 13 bases between.

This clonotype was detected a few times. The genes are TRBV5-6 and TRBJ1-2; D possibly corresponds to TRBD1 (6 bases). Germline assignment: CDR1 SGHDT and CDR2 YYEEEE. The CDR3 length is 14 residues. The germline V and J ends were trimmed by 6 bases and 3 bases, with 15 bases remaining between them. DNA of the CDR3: TGTGCCAGCAATCGCAGGGGATTAGACTATGGCTACACCTTC. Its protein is CASNRRGLDYGYTF.

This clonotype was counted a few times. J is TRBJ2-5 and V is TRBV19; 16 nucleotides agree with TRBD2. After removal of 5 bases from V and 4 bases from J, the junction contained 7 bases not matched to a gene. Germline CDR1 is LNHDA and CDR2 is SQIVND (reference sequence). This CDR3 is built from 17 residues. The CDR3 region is CASSSPGLAGGRETQYF. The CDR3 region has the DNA TGTGCCAGTAGTTCCCCGGGACTAGCGGGAGGGAGAGAGACCCAGTACTTC.

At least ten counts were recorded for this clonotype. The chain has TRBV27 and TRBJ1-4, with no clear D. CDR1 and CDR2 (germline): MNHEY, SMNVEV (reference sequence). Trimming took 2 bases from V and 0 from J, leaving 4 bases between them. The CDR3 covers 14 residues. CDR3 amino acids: CASSLRATNEKLFF. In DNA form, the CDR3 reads TGTGCCAGCAGTTTACGGGCAACTAATGAAAAACTGTTTTTT.

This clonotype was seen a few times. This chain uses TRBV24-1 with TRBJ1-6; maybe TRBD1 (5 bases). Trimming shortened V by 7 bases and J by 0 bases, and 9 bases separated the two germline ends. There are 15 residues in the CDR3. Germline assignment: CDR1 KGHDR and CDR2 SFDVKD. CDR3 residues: CATSQGSSYNSPLHF. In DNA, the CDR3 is TGTGCCACCAGCCAGGGAAGCTCCTATAATTCACCCCTCCACTTT.